The T cell receptor (beta chain) described here comes from a study of cytomegalovirus exposure and HLA in healthy donors. Details on this clone: Its cognate antigen is unknown.

The study ran its PCR with 60 Vbeta and 13 Jbeta primers. Measured with immunoSEQ multiplex PCR; TCRdb has only the in-frame clones, and not every one. The top ten clones hold over 2% of a sample with 150,000 to 200,000 clones, around 82% of them seen once. The V gene end was trimmed by 1 base and the J gene end by 3 bases; junction bases not matched to a gene: 7. This CDR3 is 17 amino acids long. Germline-derived CDR1 and CDR2 are SGHRS and YFSETQ. Study-level findings and limits: The analysis excluded some indistinguishable V segments, including TRBV6-2 and TRBV6-3. CMV serostatus was the only immune exposure information that was available. For most subjects, TCR beta sequences were reported to predict HLA-A and HLA-B alleles with accuracy.

The specimen was PBMCs. This chain uses TRBV5-1 with TRBJ2-3; 11 bases fit TRBD2. The TCR was taken from a man between 60 and 70 years old in good health and CMV-seronegative. CDR3 bases: TGCGCCAGCAGCTTGCCGGGGCTAGCGGGGGGAACAGATACGCAGTATTTT. Translating gives CASSLPGLAGGTDTQYF.